This TCR beta chain stems from a study of immune evolution from preneoplasia to lung adenocarcinoma. About the study: HLA loss of heterozygosity: under 7.5% AIS, less than 18% MIA, roughly 30% ADC, none AAH. Findings and caveats of the study: Normal lung had highest clonality; later lesions appeared denser, more diverse. Top clone frequencies peaked in normal lung, apparently declining through invasive adenocarcinoma.

Premalignant or tumor cells were enriched by macro-dissection after pathologic assessment. The CDR3 is made up of 14 amino acids. The junction had 6 bases not matched to a gene; V was cut back by 2 bases and J by 5 bases. Germline CDR1 is SGHDT and CDR2 is YYEEEE. TCRdb keeps only in-frame clones here, not all; method: immunoSEQ multiplex PCR. The sample includes several thousand clones, 85% of them seen just once. This clone was picked up a small number of times. Its antigen is currently unknown. Sample: FFPE invasive lung adenocarcinoma tissue. The chain recombines TRBV5-6 with TRBJ2-5, with 7 positions matching TRBD1. The source of this sequence is a person aged 45 to 59 with lung adenocarcinoma. In nucleotides, the CDR3 is TGTGCCAGCAGCTTCGGCGACAGGGTGGAGACCCAGTACTTC. It translates to CASSFGDRVETQYF.